Presented here are 28 T cell receptor beta chains from one specimen sequenced in a study of long-term antiretroviral therapy in people with HIV. A v3.0 immunoSEQ assay was performed at survey level. This table comes from immunoSEQ multiplex PCR, and its TCRdb copy is limited to in-frame clones, with some not included. Here the sample spans approximately 25,000 clones, 70% to 90% being singletons. The material sequenced was unsorted PBMCs, taken 4.8 to 5 years after starting antiretroviral therapy. The receptors derive from a man aged 35 to 55 with HIV.

V is TRBV29-1 and J is TRBJ2-2; 7 bases map to TRBD1. This CDR3 region has 14 residues. With 4 bases clipped from V and 6 bases from J, the junction kept 8 bases outside the gene matches. Germline V lookup: CDR1 SQVTM, CDR2 ANQGSEA. The CDR3 nucleotides are TGCAGCGTTGGGTTACAGGGGTTGGCCGGGGAGCTGTTTTTT. Its protein product is CSVGLQGLAGELFF.

This chain joins TRBV14 and TRBJ2-7; no reliable D call. Trimming shortened V by 1 base and J by 2 bases, and 15 bases separated the two germline ends. This CDR3 comprises 16 residues. Germline V gives CDR1 SGHDN, CDR2 FVKESK. The CDR3 loop is CASSQVYWSEAYEQYF. CDR3 coding DNA: TGTGCCAGCAGCCAAGTTTACTGGAGCGAGGCCTACGAGCAGTACTTC.

The chain employs TRBV5-6 and TRBJ2-5; D uncertain. CDR3 length: 17 residues. The V end was cut by 4 bases, the J end by 1 base, with 20 bases between. Looked up from germline, CDR1 is SGHDT and CDR2 is YYEEEE. Here the CDR3 reads CASSGTVGLEVQETQYF. DNA of the CDR3: TGTGCCAGCAGCGGAACGGTCGGGCTAGAGGTCCAAGAGACCCAGTACTTC.

This clone was recorded only once. This sequence joins TRBV29-1 and TRBJ2-2; D possibly corresponds to TRBD2 (6 bases). Trimming shortened V by 2 bases and J by 6 bases, and 10 bases separated the two germline ends. Germline V gene sequence: CDR1 SQVTM, CDR2 ANQGSEA. This CDR3 comprises 13 residues. The DNA of the CDR3 is TGCAGCGTTGAACTCCCGGGGGCCGGGGAGCTGTTTTTT. It encodes CSVELPGAGELFF.

The genes are TRBV4-1 and TRBJ2-2; 8 bases are a match to TRBD1. J was trimmed by 6 bases and V by 2 bases; bases with no gene match: 2. From germline, CDR1 is MGHRA and CDR2 YSYEKL. The CDR3 spans 14 residues. CDR3 in amino acids: CASSQHRGAGELFF. DNA for the CDR3: TGCGCCAGCAGCCAACACAGGGGGGCCGGGGAGCTGTTTTTT.

This clone was counted once. The chain is built from TRBV25-1 and TRBJ2-5, with TRBD2 as a possible D gene (5 bases). Germline V CDR1 and CDR2: MGHDK, SYGVNS. CDR3 length: 12 amino acids. With 2 bases removed from V and 6 bases from J, the gap between germline ends came to 7 bases. CDR3 DNA sequence: TGTGCCAGCAGTGAAAGAGGGAAGACCCAGTACTTC. Protein product: CASSERGKTQYF.

In its sample, this clone was seen once. V gene TRBV29-1 combines with J gene TRBJ2-1; 8 positions match TRBD1. The trim removed 5 bases at V and 5 bases at J, leaving 8 bases unmatched. Germline V gene sequence: CDR1 SQVTM, CDR2 ANQGSEA. The CDR3 is made up of 14 amino acids. The CDR3 protein is CSVQRGTGNNEQFF. CDR3 bases: TGCAGCGTTCAAAGAGGGACAGGTAACAATGAGCAGTTCTTC.

The chain has TRBV28 and TRBJ2-4, with D uncertain. CDR1 is MDHEN and CDR2 is SYDVKM in the germline V gene. With 5 bases removed from V and 8 bases from J, the gap between germline ends came to 10 bases. The CDR3 has 12 residues. CDR3: CASSLKLHIQYF. In nucleotides, the CDR3 is TGTGCCAGCAGTCTAAAACTTCACATTCAGTACTTC. Full variable domain (rest looked up from reference TRBV28 and TRBJ2-4): DVKVTQSSRYLVKRTGEKVFLECVQDMDHENMFWYRQDPGLGLRLIYFSYDVKMKEKGDIPEGYSVSREKKERFSLILESASTNQTSMYLCASSLKLHIQYFGAGTRLSVL.

The rearrangement links TRBV2 to TRBJ1-2; tentatively, D is TRBD1 (5 bases). Deletions cut 8 bases from V and 4 bases from J, with 17 bases between. From germline, CDR1 is SNHLY and CDR2 FYNNEI. The CDR3 covers 14 residues. This CDR3 reads CASPAREGSYGYTF. CDR3 nucleotide sequence: TGTGCCAGCCCCGCCAGGGAGGGTTCCTATGGCTACACCTTC.

The chain couples TRBV5-4 to TRBJ2-3; a possible D gene is TRBD2 (6 bases). Germline V lookup: CDR1 SGHNT, CDR2 YYREEE (reference sequence). This CDR3 has 14 amino acids. Trimming shortened V by 2 bases and J by 3 bases, and 10 bases separated the two germline ends. CDR3 DNA: TGTGCCAGCAGCTTAGGCGGGATGACAGATACGCAGTATTTT. This codes for CASSLGGMTDTQYF.

The chain is built from TRBV14 and TRBJ2-7, with 10 bases matching TRBD1. Losses at the gene ends were 3 bases for V and 6 bases for J; bases not matched to a gene: 8. This CDR3 has 15 residues. Germline V gene lookup returns CDR1 SGHDN and CDR2 FVKESK. DNA for the CDR3: TGTGCCAGCAGCCATATCCGGGACAGGGGAATCGAGCAGTACTTC. Its protein is CASSHIRDRGIEQYF.

The V and J genes are TRBV6-5 and TRBJ2-7; D may be TRBD1 (7 bases). The germline CDR1 and CDR2 sequences are MNHEY and SVGAGI. V lost 6 bases and J lost 0, with 15 bases in between. The CDR3 covers 15 residues. CDR3 nucleotides: TGTGCCAGCAGGCGGGACAGCCGATTCTCCTACGAGCAGTACTTC. It specifies CASRRDSRFSYEQYF.

The CDR3 DNA reads as TGTGCCAGCAGTGTAGGGACTAGCGGGAGAATGGGCGAGCAGTACTTC. This translates into CASSVGTSGRMGEQYF. The chain carries TRBV27 and TRBJ2-7; 14 positions agree with TRBD2. V was pared by 5 bases and J by 6 bases, with 9 bases of the junction left unmatched. Germline V CDR1 and CDR2: MNHEY, SMNVEV (reference sequence). This CDR3 is built from 16 residues.

This clone was seen a few times. The chain recombines TRBV19 with TRBJ1-1, with D tentatively TRBD1 (6 bases). This CDR3 spans 16 amino acids. The germline V and J ends were trimmed by 9 bases and 1 base, with 21 bases remaining between them. Germline loops: CDR1 LNHDA, CDR2 SQIVND (reference sequence). The CDR3 loop is CASMETGRVSNTEAFF. The CDR3 coding sequence is TGTGCCAGCATGGAGACAGGACGGGTCTCGAACACTGAAGCTTTCTTT.

The chain combines TRBV6-1 with TRBJ1-5; 7 bases are shared with TRBD1. Germline V gene lookup returns CDR1 MNHNS and CDR2 SASEGT. The ends lost 11 bases at V and 5 bases at J; junction bases unmatched: 9. This CDR3 region has 13 residues. For the CDR3, the DNA is TGTGCCTACTCAACAGGGGAGGATCAGCCCCAGCATTTT. It yields the protein CAYSTGEDQPQHF.

The V call is TRBV7-3, the J call TRBJ1-2; D perhaps matches TRBD1 (5 bases). This CDR3 has 13 amino acids. V was shortened by 3 bases and J by 7 bases, with 12 bases between the two germline ends. CDR1 and CDR2 from the germline V gene are SGHTA and FQGTGA. The CDR3 DNA reads TGTGCCAGCAGCTTTGGGGGACTATCTGGCTACACCTTC. This translates into CASSFGGLSGYTF.

The chain uses TRBV7-2 and TRBJ2-1; 9 bases map to TRBD2. Trimming removed 4 bases from V and 3 bases from J; junction bases left unmatched: 10. CDR1 is SGHTA, CDR2 FQGNSA, per germline. There are 17 residues in the CDR3. The CDR3 DNA sequence: TGTGCCAGCAGCTCCGAAGAGACTAGCGGAAACTACAATGAGCAGTTCTTC. Its translation: CASSSEETSGNYNEQFF.

The CDR3 DNA sequence: TGTGCCAGCAGTCCCCCCCAAGATCAGCCCCAGCATTTT. Protein: CASSPPQDQPQHF. The chain couples TRBV12-1 to TRBJ1-5. TRBV12-1 is a documented pseudogene. The CDR3 extends over 13 amino acids.

This clone was picked up one time. The V and J genes are TRBV7-9 and TRBJ2-1; 7 nucleotides agree with TRBD1. The CDR3 consists of 13 residues. The V gene end was trimmed by 4 bases and the J gene end by 10 bases; junction bases not matched to a gene: 7. The V gene's germline CDR1 is SEHNR and CDR2 FQNEAQ (reference sequence). This CDR3 is CASSSPTGSEQFF. The CDR3, as DNA: TGTGCCAGCAGCTCCCCGACAGGGTCCGAGCAGTTCTTC.

The CDR3 DNA follows: TGTGCCAGCAGCTTAGATAGAGGACAGGGTGTCTACGAGCAGTACTTC. Translating gives CASSLDRGQGVYEQYF. The rearrangement links TRBV11-2 to TRBJ2-7, with 8 bases that match TRBD1. The V and J ends lost 0 bases and 3 bases, in that order; junction bases with no gene match: 7. Germline values: CDR1 SGHAT, CDR2 FQNNGV. The CDR3 extends over 16 amino acids.

The V gene is TRBV18, the J gene TRBJ1-5, with D uncertain. CDR3 length: 14 residues. V was clipped by 2 bases and J by 4 bases, with 9 bases between them. Germline V gives CDR1 KGHSH, CDR2 LQKENI. CDR3 region: CASSPDSGNQPQHF. CDR3 DNA: TGTGCCAGCTCACCAGACTCGGGGAATCAGCCCCAGCATTTT.

The count of this clone is one. The chain combines TRBV6-5 with TRBJ1-1; 9 bases fit TRBD1. The CDR3 spans 16 residues. The germline gives CDR1 MNHEY, CDR2 SVGAGI. Trimming cost V 2 bases and J 4 bases; bases outside gene matches: 8. CDR3 sequence reads: CASSYRPGQGGTEAFF. Written as DNA, the CDR3 is TGTGCCAGCAGTTACAGACCGGGACAGGGCGGCACTGAAGCTTTCTTT.

This clone was detected a few times. The chain is built from TRBV28 and TRBJ1-2; D is perhaps TRBD1 (6 bases). With 3 bases removed from V and 8 bases from J, the gap between germline ends came to 13 bases. CDR1 is MDHEN, CDR2 SYDVKM, per germline. The CDR3 has 13 amino acids. The CDR3 sequence is CASSLGGLWGYTF. The CDR3 nucleotides are TGTGCCAGCAGTTTGGGGGGGCTTTGGGGCTACACCTTC.

The rearrangement links TRBV7-6 to TRBJ1-6, with 9 nucleotides matching TRBD1. The CDR3 is 15 residues long. V lost 5 bases and J lost 10; bases outside the gene matches: 9. The germline CDR1 and CDR2 sequences are SGHVS and FNYEAQ. CDR3 sequence reads: CASSLADRGNSPLHF. CDR3 DNA: TGTGCCAGCAGCCTGGCGGACAGGGGAAACTCACCCCTCCACTTT.

This rearrangement joins TRBV5-1 to TRBJ1-1, with TRBD1 matching 7 bases. Trimming removed 5 bases from V and 1 base from J; junction bases left unmatched: 11. Germline values: CDR1 SGHRS, CDR2 YFSETQ. This CDR3 region has 16 residues. CDR3 nucleotide sequence: TGCGCCAGCAGTGCTCAGGGGGATCTTCGGAACACTGAAGCTTTCTTT. Amino acids: CASSAQGDLRNTEAFF.

V usage is TRBV10-3 and J usage is TRBJ1-4, with TRBD1 as a possible D gene (6 bases). The ends were cut back, 0 bases at V and 0 bases at J, with 8 bases in the middle. The germline V gene has CDR1 ENHRY and CDR2 SYGVKD. The CDR3 extends over 16 amino acids. The CDR3 loop is CAISESQGATNEKLFF. As DNA, the CDR3 is TGTGCCATCAGTGAGTCACAGGGCGCAACTAATGAAAAACTGTTTTTT.

The rearrangement uses TRBV27 and TRBJ2-1, with 13 bases identical to TRBD2. This CDR3 is built from 16 residues. CDR1 is MNHEY, CDR2 SMNVEV, per germline (reference sequence). J gave up 7 bases and V 5 bases, and 8 bases lay outside the gene matches. CDR3 in amino acids: CASSAKLAGGPNEQFF. The CDR3 DNA follows: TGTGCCAGCAGTGCTAAACTAGCGGGGGGGCCGAATGAGCAGTTCTTC.

This chain joins TRBV7-2 and TRBJ2-7, with TRBD2 matching over 9 bases. The V gene's germline CDR1 is SGHTA and CDR2 FQGNSA. This CDR3 spans 19 amino acids. Germline trimming cut 5 bases from V and 4 bases from J; bases unmatched to any gene: 21. The CDR3 bases are TGTGCCAGCAGCATCGAGAAGATGGGTTATAGCGGGAGAACTTACGAGCAGTACTTC. Translation gives CASSIEKMGYSGRTYEQYF.